This T cell receptor (beta chain) was obtained from a study of cytomegalovirus exposure and HLA in healthy donors. General observations from the study: The analysis excluded some indistinguishable V segments, including TRBV6-2 and TRBV6-3.

Per germline, CDR1 MDHEN and CDR2 SYDVKM. After removal of 6 bases from V and 5 bases from J, the junction contained 13 bases not matched to a gene. The CDR3 runs 16 residues. Turning to this clone: Its antigen is not known.

In the PCR, 60 Vbeta and 13 Jbeta primers were used. Sequencing used immunoSEQ multiplex PCR; TCRdb keeps in-frame clones, though not all of them. Here the sample spans about 160,000 clones, roughly four fifths being singletons. The sequence derives from a man aged 45-65 years in good health and CMV-seropositive. The sequenced sample was PBMCs. The chain has TRBV28 and TRBJ2-5, with 9 nucleotides matching TRBD2. CDR3 amino acids: CASRGAGGPGVETQYF. The DNA for the CDR3 is TGTGCCAGCAGGGGAGCGGGGGGCCCCGGTGTGGAGACCCAGTACTTC.